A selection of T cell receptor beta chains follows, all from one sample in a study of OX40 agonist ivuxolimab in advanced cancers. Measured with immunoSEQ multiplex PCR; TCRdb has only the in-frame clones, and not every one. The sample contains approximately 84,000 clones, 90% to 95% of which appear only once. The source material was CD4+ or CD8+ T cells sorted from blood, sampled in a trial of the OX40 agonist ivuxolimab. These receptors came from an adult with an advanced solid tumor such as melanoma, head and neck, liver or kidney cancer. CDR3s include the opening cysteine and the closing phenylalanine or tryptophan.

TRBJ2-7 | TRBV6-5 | CASSYSSGGNEQYF
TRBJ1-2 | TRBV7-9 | CASADIYGYTF
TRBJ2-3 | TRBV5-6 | CASEPQTSGGTDTQYF
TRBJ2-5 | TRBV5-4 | CASSLLAGEETQYF
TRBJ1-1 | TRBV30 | CAWILRLEAFF
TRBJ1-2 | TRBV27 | CASSFGGFYGYTF
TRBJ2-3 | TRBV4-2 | CASSQDGTTQYF
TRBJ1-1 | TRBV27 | CASSFGSGGTEAFF
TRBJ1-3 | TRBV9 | CASSHGQTSGNTIYF
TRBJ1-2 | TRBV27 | CASWSVGRGLDGYTF
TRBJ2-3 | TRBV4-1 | CASSLRTSVPTDTQYF
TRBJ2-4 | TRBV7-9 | CASSKSYQMYF
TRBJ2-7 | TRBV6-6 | CASSYSVQAYEQYF
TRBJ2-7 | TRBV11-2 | CASSSPRGRKTYEQYF
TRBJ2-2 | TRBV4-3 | CASSQGRGPTGELFF
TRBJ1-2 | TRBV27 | CASRTGTAAARYGYTF
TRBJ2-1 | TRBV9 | CASSVGRTGSSYNEQFF
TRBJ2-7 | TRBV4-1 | CASSLWTSGSYEQYF
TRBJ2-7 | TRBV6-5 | CASSYSNGPIEQYF
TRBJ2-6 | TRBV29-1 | CSVGAPGANVLTF
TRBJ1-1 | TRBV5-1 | CASSLAGGVGIFTEAFF
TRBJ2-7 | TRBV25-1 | CASSESGSSYEQYF
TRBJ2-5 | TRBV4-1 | CASSDRLVTYETQYF
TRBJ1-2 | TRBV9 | CASSEGGLNGYTF
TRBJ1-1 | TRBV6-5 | CASSYTGAGGYTEAFF
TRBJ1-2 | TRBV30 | CAWTDRAYGYTF
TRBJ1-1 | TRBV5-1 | CASSYDSRSLNTEAFF
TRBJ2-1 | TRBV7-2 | CASGVAGVNEQFF
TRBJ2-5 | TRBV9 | CASSVWDRDEETQYF
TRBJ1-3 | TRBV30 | CAWTHNHEGRNTIYF
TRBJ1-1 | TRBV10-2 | CASSYGSTEAFF
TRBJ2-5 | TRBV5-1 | CASSLGGQETQYF
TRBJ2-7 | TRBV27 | CASSLSAGAYEQYF
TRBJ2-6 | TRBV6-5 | CASSPFRANVLTF
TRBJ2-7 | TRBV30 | CAWSVEQGARYEQYF
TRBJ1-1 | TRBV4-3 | CASSQDGTPNTEAFF
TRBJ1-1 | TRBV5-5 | CASSPRVEAMNTEAFF
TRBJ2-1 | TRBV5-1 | CASSLVGGVAYNEQFF
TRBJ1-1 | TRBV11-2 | CASSLRTVNTEAFF
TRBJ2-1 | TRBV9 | CASSGTGRTYNEQFF
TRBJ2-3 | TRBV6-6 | CASSLGTVSTDTQYF
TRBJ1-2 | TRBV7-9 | CASSLVNGYTF
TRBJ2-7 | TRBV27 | CASSFRAYEQYF
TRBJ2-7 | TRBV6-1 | CASSDHRQGNGEQYF
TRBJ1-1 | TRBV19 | CASSRKGAPSTEAFF
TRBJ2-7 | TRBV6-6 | CASSYSGENEQYF